This is a list of T cell receptor beta chains from one sample in a study of chemoradiotherapy in HPV16-positive cancers. Here immunoSEQ multiplex PCR was the method, and the copy in TCRdb shows in-frame clones only, minus some. The table includes 8,100 or so clones, around 67% detected once. Specimen: tumor tissue, collected from a patient who underwent chemoradiotherapy. Every receptor here comes from a human donor with HPV-associated anogenital cancer. Each CDR3 is given with its conserved first and last residue. The order of the fields is V gene, J gene, D gene, clone size, CDR3 DNA, CDR3 protein. D genes are given only for firm matches. Not all rows give a size; the values are once, few, many and, for expanded clones, a class.

>TRBV6-4|TRBJ1-5|-|-
TGTGCCAGCAGTGAGGGAAGCAATCAGCCCCAGCATTTT
CASSEGSNQPQHF
>TRBV6-5|TRBJ2-7|TRBD1|-
TGTGCCAGCAGCGACAGGGACCCACCTAGGGAGCAGTACTTC
CASSDRDPPREQYF
>TRBV6-5|TRBJ1-3|-|once
TGTGCCAGCAGTTACTCGAGGGGAAACACCATATATTTT
CASSYSRGNTIYF
>TRBV6-1|TRBJ1-2|-|-
TGTGCCAGCTGGTTGGGGGGGATGGGCTATGGCTACACCTTC
CASWLGGMGYGYTF
>TRBV5-1|TRBJ1-1|-|-
TGCGCCAGCAGCTTGGCATCCAGGGCAACGAACACTGAAGCTTTCTTT
CASSLASRATNTEAFF
>TRBV18|TRBJ2-5|-|-
TGTGCCAGCTCACCAATAAGCAGGTCCCCAGAGACCCAGTACTTC
CASSPISRSPETQYF
>TRBV6-1|TRBJ2-2|-|-
TGTGCCAGCAGTGCACTAACCTCGGGGAAATGGACCACCGGGGAGCTGTTTTTT
CASSALTSGKWTTGELFF
>TRBV13|TRBJ2-3|-|-
TGTGCCAGCAGCCCCGTTTTGAGGGTCGATACGCAGTATTTT
CASSPVLRVDTQYF
>TRBV5-8|TRBJ2-5|TRBD1|-
TGTGCCAGCAGCTCCGTTGCCGGGACAGTCCAAGAGACCCAGTACTTC
CASSSVAGTVQETQYF
>TRBV7-9|TRBJ1-1|-|-
TGTGCCAGCAGCGAGGGTCTATGGGGCACTGAAGCTTTCTTT
CASSEGLWGTEAFF
>TRBV7-2|TRBJ2-3|-|-
TGTGCCAGCAGCCCTCTTGGTCTGAGCACAGATACGCAGTATTTT
CASSPLGLSTDTQYF
>TRBV10-2|TRBJ1-1|TRBD1|-
TGCGCCAGCAGCCTCGGGACAGGTGAAGCTTTCTTT
CASSLGTGEAFF
>TRBV19|TRBJ2-7|-|few
TGTGCCAGTAGTGTCGGGACGTTAACCTACGAGCAGTACTTC
CASSVGTLTYEQYF
>TRBV5-1|TRBJ1-2|TRBD1|-
TGCGCCAGCAGCTTGAGACAGGGGGCGTCTAACGGCTACACCTTC
CASSLRQGASNGYTF
>TRBV6-6|TRBJ2-6|-|-
TGTGCCAGCACCTCTGGGCCCGGGGCCAACGTCCTGACTTTC
CASTSGPGANVLTF
>TRBV7-9|TRBJ1-2|TRBD1|-
TGTGCCAGCAGCTTAATACAGGGGGCAGGTGGCTACACCTTC
CASSLIQGAGGYTF
>TRBV13|TRBJ2-3|TRBD2|-
TGTGCCAGCAGCTTAGAGCGCGGGGGGCCGGGCACAGATACGCAGTATTTT
CASSLERGGPGTDTQYF
>TRBV7-9|TRBJ1-1|-|-
TGTGCCTCCTTCGATGGCCGGACTGAAGCTTTCTTT
CASFDGRTEAFF
>TRBV19|TRBJ2-5|TRBD2|-
TGTGCCAGTAGTTTGTCTAGCGGGGGGGAGACCCAGTACTTC
CASSLSSGGETQYF
>TRBV9|TRBJ2-7|-|-
TGTGCCAGCAGCGTAGCTGGGGGGACGGCCTACGAGCAGTACTTC
CASSVAGGTAYEQYF
>TRBV7-9|TRBJ1-2|-|large
TGTGCCAGCAGCGGAGACATGTCGCACGGCTACACCTTC
CASSGDMSHGYTF
>TRBV2|TRBJ1-4|TRBD1|-
TGTGCCAGCACTCTCAGGGGGGGGACTAATGAAAAACTGTTTTTT
CASTLRGGTNEKLFF
>TRBV7-9|TRBJ1-1|-|few
TGTGCCACTATGAGGGGGGACACTGAAGCTTTCTTT
CATMRGDTEAFF
>TRBV7-9|TRBJ2-5|-|-
TGTGCCAGCAGCCCGGGGTTGTTTCAAGAGACCCAGTACTTC
CASSPGLFQETQYF
>TRBV19|TRBJ1-1|-|once
TGTGCCAGTAGTAGGAACAGGGAAGGGATTGAAGCTTTCTTT
CASSRNREGIEAFF
>TRBV11-2|TRBJ2-5|-|-
TGTGCCAGCAGCCCCAACAGCGGGTGGGAACAAGAGACCCAGTACTTC
CASSPNSGWEQETQYF
>TRBV9|TRBJ2-3|TRBD2|once
TGTGCCAGCAGCCGAGCGGGGGGGCTCACAGATACGCAGTATTTT
CASSRAGGLTDTQYF
>TRBV19|TRBJ2-2|-|-
TGTGCCAGTAGTTTCGGGTGGCCGAACACCGGGGAGCTGTTTTTT
CASSFGWPNTGELFF
>TRBV7-9|TRBJ2-2|-|medium-sized
TGTGCCAGCAGCTTGCATAGCTTTGTCCCGGGCACCGGGGAGCTGTTTTTT
CASSLHSFVPGTGELFF
>TRBV7-2|TRBJ2-7|TRBD1|-
TGTGCCAGCAGCTTGAAATTCGACAGGGGGAGCTACGAGCAGTACTTC
CASSLKFDRGSYEQYF
>TRBV19|TRBJ1-2|-|-
TGTGCCAGTAACCTCCCCCCGTCTGCGGGGAAAAACTATGGCTACACCTTC
CASNLPPSAGKNYGYTF
>TRBV5-1|TRBJ1-1|-|-
TGCGCCAGCAGCTTGGTGCCTACCGGGACAAGGGACACTGAAGCTTTCTTT
CASSLVPTGTRDTEAFF
>TRBV6-1|TRBJ2-7|TRBD1|-
TGTGCCAGCACCATCACCGGGACAGGGGGCGCCGAGCAGTACTTC
CASTITGTGGAEQYF
>TRBV9|TRBJ2-5|TRBD2|-
TGTGCCAGCAGCCCCGGGGGAGGAGCGGGGGGTAAGACCCAGTACTTC
CASSPGGGAGGKTQYF
>TRBV11-3|TRBJ2-3|TRBD1|-
TGTGCCAGCAGCCAGGGACAGGGCAACACAGATACGCAGTATTTT
CASSQGQGNTDTQYF
>TRBV5-5|TRBJ1-2|-|-
TGTGCCAGCAGCTTGGAGGTCGCGGGGGTTAGCTATGGCTACACCTTC
CASSLEVAGVSYGYTF
>TRBV7-8|TRBJ2-7|-|-
TGTGCCAGCAGCTTAGGGTCCCAGGGGTACGAGCAGTACTTC
CASSLGSQGYEQYF
>TRBV6-1|TRBJ2-3|TRBD2|-
TGTGCCACCTCCGGCGGCGGGGGGAGCACAGATACGCAGTATTTT
CATSGGGGSTDTQYF
>TRBV29-1|TRBJ2-3|-|-
TGCAGCGGGACAGACCCAACGGATACGCAGTATTTT
CSGTDPTDTQYF